A selection of T cell receptor beta chains follows, all from one sample in a study of T cell responses to AZD1222 COVID-19 vaccine. Sequencing was performed with immunoSEQ multiplex PCR; in TCRdb, only in-frame clones are kept and a portion is missing. The sample yields approximately 100,000 clones, around 86% seen once. The sample in question was peripheral blood, obtained 28 days after the second dose of the MenACWY control vaccine. These receptors came from an adult who received the MenACWY meningococcal vaccine as a control. Both conserved end residues are part of each CDR3. A D gene is named only where the DNA matches it firmly. The size entry is marked missing in some rows and otherwise reads once, few, many or a size class.

TRBD1	TRBV2	.	TRBJ2-1	CASSRQGASYNEQFF	TGTGCCAGCAGCCGACAGGGTGCCTCCTACAATGAGCAGTTCTTC
.	TRBV28	.	TRBJ1-1	CASSLPGKGTAQRSEAFF	TGTGCCAGCAGTTTACCGGGTAAGGGGACTGCGCAGAGATCTGAAGCTTTCTTT
.	TRBV6-4	.	TRBJ1-2	CASSDSGQGRGIYGYTF	TGTGCCAGCAGTGACTCGGGGCAGGGTCGTGGGATCTATGGCTACACCTTC
TRBD2	TRBV28	once	TRBJ2-3	CATKGGGTDTQYF	TGTGCCACCAAGGGCGGGGGGACAGATACGCAGTATTTT
.	TRBV28	.	TRBJ1-2	CASSSLRARGYTF	TGTGCCAGCAGTTCTCTTCGGGCGCGGGGCTACACCTTC
.	TRBV7-9	once	TRBJ2-5	CASSLTGHMRETQYF	TGTGCCAGCAGCTTAACCGGGCATATGAGGGAGACCCAGTACTTC
TRBD2	TRBV9	.	TRBJ2-7	CASSSPTSGALAEQYF	TGTGCCAGCAGCTCACCGACTAGCGGGGCCTTGGCTGAGCAGTACTTC
.	TRBV27	.	TRBJ1-5	CASSRGLGENNQPQHF	TGTGCCAGCAGCAGGGGTCTCGGGGAAAACAATCAGCCCCAGCATTTT
TRBD1	TRBV18	.	TRBJ2-3	CASSRDRGNTQYF	TGTGCCAGCTCACGCGACAGGGGAAATACGCAGTATTTT
.	TRBV19	.	TRBJ1-2	CASSKGTPVANYGYTF	TGTGCCAGTAGTAAAGGGACACCGGTGGCGAACTATGGCTACACCTTC
TRBD1	TRBV10-1	.	TRBJ2-5	CASSKTGSVGETQYF	TGCGCCAGCAGCAAGACAGGGTCGGTGGGAGAGACCCAGTACTTC
TRBD1	TRBV6-4	.	TRBJ2-2	CASSRTGNTGELFF	TGTGCCAGCAGCCGGACAGGGAACACCGGGGAGCTGTTTTTT
.	TRBV3-1/TRBV3-2	.	TRBJ1-5	CASSQDPAGINQPQHF	TGTGCCAGCAGCCAAGATCCAGCAGGGATAAATCAGCCCCAGCATTTT
TRBD2	TRBV18	few	TRBJ2-7	CASSPPLAGAYEQYF	TGTGCCAGCTCACCACCGCTAGCGGGGGCCTACGAGCAGTACTTC
TRBD1	TRBV5-4	.	TRBJ2-5	CASSQGTGETQYF	TGTGCCAGCAGCCAAGGGACAGGGGAGACCCAGTACTTC
.	TRBV7-9	once	TRBJ2-7	CASSLLTAASYEQYF	TGTGCCAGCAGCTTGTTGACAGCCGCATCCTACGAGCAGTACTTC
.	TRBV9	.	TRBJ2-7	CASSVGTSAAYEQYF	TGTGCCAGCAGCGTAGGGACCTCGGCGGCCTACGAGCAGTACTTC
.	TRBV7-3	.	TRBJ2-2	CASSRGAGTGELFF	TGTGCCAGCAGCCGAGGGGCGGGTACCGGGGAGCTGTTTTTT
.	TRBV7-2	.	TRBJ1-5	CASSLRAVGNQPQHF	TGTGCCAGCAGCTTGCGAGCAGTGGGCAATCAGCCCCAGCATTTT
.	TRBV9	.	TRBJ1-3	CASSVGPGARNTIYF	TGTGCCAGCAGCGTAGGTCCGGGGGCGAGGAACACCATATATTTT
.	TRBV28	.	TRBJ2-1	CASSTQGRGFF	TGTGCCAGCAGTACACAGGGCCGGGGGTTCTTC
TRBD1	TRBV6-6	.	TRBJ1-5	CASSSRQGRGQPQHF	TGTGCCAGCAGTTCCCGGCAGGGCAGGGGGCAGCCCCAGCATTTT
.	TRBV10-1	once	TRBJ1-6	CASRRDRPPGSYNSPLHF	TGCGCCAGCAGGAGAGATAGGCCCCCTGGCTCCTATAATTCACCCCTCCACTTT
.	TRBV2	.	TRBJ1-2	CASTDFTQGYGYTF	TGTGCCAGCACCGATTTTACCCAGGGATATGGCTACACCTTC
.	TRBV13	.	TRBJ2-1	CASSFGGKQFF	TGTGCCAGCAGCTTCGGGGGAAAGCAGTTCTTC
.	TRBV19	few	TRBJ2-7	CASSIKISYEQYF	TGTGCCAGTAGTATCAAGATCTCCTACGAGCAGTACTTC
TRBD1	TRBV18	.	TRBJ2-4	CASSPMVGQGENIQYF	TGTGCCAGCTCACCAATGGTGGGGCAGGGGGAAAACATTCAGTACTTC
.	TRBV28	.	TRBJ2-3	CASRPRDTSTDTQYF	TGTGCCAGCAGGCCCCGGGACACCAGCACAGATACGCAGTATTTT
TRBD1	TRBV4-1	once	TRBJ1-1	CASSWTGSLNTEAFF	TGCGCCAGCAGTTGGACAGGGTCTTTGAACACTGAAGCTTTCTTT
.	TRBV6-5	once	TRBJ1-2	CASQSRDTSNYGYTF	TGTGCCAGCCAATCACGGGACACCTCGAACTATGGCTACACCTTC
.	TRBV9	.	TRBJ2-7	CASSGGGRTYEQYF	TGTGCCAGCAGCGGCGGCGGACGGACCTACGAGCAGTACTTC
TRBD1	TRBV2	.	TRBJ2-3	CASSMRTGWSTDTQYF	TGTGCCAGCAGCATGCGGACAGGGTGGAGCACAGATACGCAGTATTTT
TRBD1	TRBV7-9	.	TRBJ1-4	CASSLQQGGLFF	TGTGCCAGCAGCTTACAACAGGGGGGACTGTTTTTT
TRBD1	TRBV10-1	.	TRBJ2-7	CASSESGDRGYEQYF	TGCGCCAGCAGTGAGTCAGGGGACAGGGGGTACGAGCAGTACTTC
.	TRBV28	few	TRBJ1-1	CASSRDRQNTEAFF	TGTGCCAGCAGTCGTGACCGTCAGAACACTGAAGCTTTCTTT
TRBD1	TRBV24-1	once	TRBJ2-2	CATSEAQGAGGGRSGELFF	TGTGCCACCAGCGAGGCACAGGGGGCAGGTGGGGGCCGCTCCGGGGAGCTGTTTTTT
.	TRBV28	.	TRBJ2-2	CASREANTGELFF	TGTGCCAGCCGCGAGGCGAACACCGGGGAGCTGTTTTTT
TRBD1	TRBV9	.	TRBJ2-7	CASSPGTGLSYEQYF	TGTGCCAGCAGCCCCGGGACAGGGTTATCCTACGAGCAGTACTTC
.	TRBV30	.	TRBJ1-5	CAWSAGNFNQPQHF	TGTGCCTGGAGTGCCGGGAACTTCAATCAGCCCCAGCATTTT
TRBD1	TRBV4-3	.	TRBJ1-3	CASSPETGGGRNTIYF	TGCGCCAGCAGCCCGGAGACAGGGGGGGGACGAAACACCATATATTTT
.	TRBV12-3/TRBV12-4	.	TRBJ1-1	CASSLFWSEAFF	TGTGCCAGCAGTTTATTTTGGTCTGAAGCTTTCTTT
TRBD2	TRBV4-3	.	TRBJ2-7	CASSQDRGRGLANEQYF	TGCGCCAGCAGCCAAGATAGAGGGAGGGGCCTTGCAAACGAGCAGTACTTC
.	TRBV4-1	few	TRBJ1-4	CASSQGGEKLFF	TGCGCCAGCAGCCAAGGCGGCGAAAAACTGTTTTTT
TRBD1	TRBV28	.	TRBJ1-1	CASSYGGQGRTEAFF	TGTGCCAGCAGTTATGGGGGACAGGGGAGGACTGAAGCTTTCTTT
TRBD2	TRBV5-4	.	TRBJ2-7	CASSLGQGLAYEQYF	TGTGCCAGCAGCTTGGGCCAGGGACTAGCCTACGAGCAGTACTTC